One sample yielded the 27 T cell receptor beta chains listed below, sequenced in a study of cytomegalovirus exposure and HLA in healthy donors. PCR employed 60 Vbeta and 13 Jbeta primers. TCRdb's copy holds only in-frame clones and misses some; the assay was immunoSEQ multiplex PCR. The sample includes about 130,000 clones, about three quarters of them seen just once. The sequenced sample consisted of PBMCs. These receptors were obtained from a man aged 45-65 years in good health and CMV-seropositive.

The chain combines TRBV4-3 with TRBJ2-1, with D perhaps TRBD2 (6 bases). This CDR3 has 15 amino acids. Trimming shortened V by 3 bases and J by 4 bases, and 13 bases separated the two germline ends. In germline, CDR1 is LGHNA, CDR2 YSLEER. CDR3 sequence: CASSQELGGYNEQFF. The CDR3 DNA reads TGCGCCAGCAGCCAGGAACTGGGGGGTTACAATGAGCAGTTCTTC.

The V call is TRBV19, the J call TRBJ1-2, with 9 nucleotides matching TRBD1. Germline loops: CDR1 LNHDA, CDR2 SQIVND (reference sequence). The CDR3 consists of 15 residues. V was pared by 5 bases and J by 2 bases, with 6 bases of the junction left unmatched. CDR3 bases: TGTGCCAGTAGTCTTCAGGGGACAGGGAACTATGGCTACACCTTC. Translation gives CASSLQGTGNYGYTF.

This clone was counted a few times. The chain combines TRBV5-1 with TRBJ2-1; a possible D gene is TRBD1 (6 bases). The CDR3 sequence is 16 residues long. With 0 bases removed from V and 6 bases from J, the gap between germline ends came to 16 bases. The V gene's germline CDR1 is SGHRS and CDR2 YFSETQ. CDR3 bases: TGCGCCAGCAGCTTGGCCGTGGGACAAGCATTCAATGAGCAGTTCTTC. This encodes CASSLAVGQAFNEQFF.

V and J are TRBV19 and TRBJ2-7, with TRBD1 matching over 8 bases. V shed 3 bases and J 3 bases; nucleotides not matched to a gene: 7. CDR3 length: 15 amino acids. Germline V CDR1 and CDR2: LNHDA, SQIVND (reference sequence). CDR3 nucleotide sequence: TGTGCCAGTAGTATCGTTGGGACAGGCTACTACGAGCAGTACTTC. It yields the protein CASSIVGTGYYEQYF.

The chain couples TRBV13 to TRBJ2-7; D may be TRBD1 (5 bases). CDR1 and CDR2 (germline): PRHDT, FYEKMQ (reference sequence). V was cut by 5 bases and J by 6 bases, with 17 bases left in between. This CDR3 has 14 amino acids. CDR3 sequence reads: CASSRQSPPREQYF. The CDR3 DNA reads TGTGCCAGCAGCCGACAGTCACCACCCCGCGAGCAGTACTTC.

This clone has a single count. An end of the junction does not agree with germline; a read error may underlie this. This rearrangement joins TRBV7-2 to TRBJ2-2; D perhaps matches TRBD2 (5 bases). CDR1 is SGHTA and CDR2 is FQGNSA in the germline V gene. This CDR3 is 16 amino acids long. The CDR3 protein is CASNLVRASGSGELFF. In DNA form, the CDR3 reads TGTGCCAGCAACTTAGTTAGGGCCTCGGGGAGCGGGGAGCTGTTTTTT.

A remark on this clone: One end of the junction does not line up with germline, which may come from a read error. The rearrangement uses TRBV18 and TRBJ1-1, with 9 bases that match TRBD1. Germline V gives CDR1 KGHSH, CDR2 LQKENI. The CDR3 consists of 14 residues. The CDR3 bases are TGTGCCAGCTCGCCACAGGGGGCGGGCACTGAAGCTTTCTTT. Translating gives CASSPQGAGTEAFF.

The chain links TRBV6-5 to TRBJ2-3; D gene uncertain. Germline V gives CDR1 MNHEY, CDR2 SVGAGI. V lost 0 bases and J lost 2, with 6 bases in between. This CDR3 spans 14 amino acids. CDR3 in DNA: TGTGCCAGCAGTTACTCAACTAACACAGATACGCAGTATTTT. It specifies CASSYSTNTDTQYF.

V usage is TRBV19 and J usage is TRBJ1-2; 7 bases map to TRBD1. Germline V gives CDR1 LNHDA, CDR2 SQIVND (reference sequence). Trimming cost V 6 bases and J 5 bases; bases outside gene matches: 9. CDR3 length: 14 amino acids. The CDR3 protein is CASSQDRSGYGYTF. The DNA for the CDR3 is TGTGCCAGTAGCCAGGACAGGTCGGGTTATGGCTACACCTTC.

CDR3 in amino acids: CASSRTSEGEQYF. CDR3 in DNA: TGTGCCAGCAGCCGGACATCGGAGGGCGAGCAGTACTTC. This chain links TRBV6-5 with TRBJ2-7, with TRBD2 as a possible D gene (6 bases). V lost 6 bases and J lost 6, with 15 bases in between. Germline values: CDR1 MNHEY, CDR2 SVGAGI. The CDR3 length is 13 residues.

The chain uses TRBV7-2 and TRBJ2-5; weak D call: TRBD2 (6 bases). Trimming left V 6 bases short and J 1 base short, with 12 bases between. Germline V gene lookup returns CDR1 SGHTA and CDR2 FQGNSA. This CDR3 is 14 amino acids long. CDR3 sequence reads: CASSYSGLQETQYF. The CDR3 DNA reads TGTGCCAGCAGTTATAGCGGTCTCCAAGAGACCCAGTACTTC.

V usage is TRBV10-2 and J usage is TRBJ2-7, with TRBD2 matching 9 bases. Germline V gives CDR1 WSHSY, CDR2 SAAADI. The CDR3 loop spans 15 amino acids. Trimming cost V 10 bases and J 5 bases; bases outside gene matches: 15. The CDR3 nucleotides are TGCGCCACCTCGATCCCCGGGACTAGCAACGACGAGCAGTACTTC. Protein sequence: CATSIPGTSNDEQYF.

The chain carries TRBV18 and TRBJ2-7, with D maybe TRBD1 (5 bases). CDR1 is KGHSH and CDR2 is LQKENI in the germline V gene. The CDR3 sequence is 19 residues long. The V end was cut by 1 base, the J end by 6 bases, with 28 bases between. The CDR3, as DNA: TGTGCCAGCTCACCACTGTTTCAGGGTAGTGTAGCCGGAACTCTCGAGCAGTACTTC. Translation: CASSPLFQGSVAGTLEQYF. Looking up the rest from reference TRBV18 and TRBJ2-7 gives the full variable domain: NAGVMQNPRHLVRRRGQEARLRCSPMKGHSHVYWYRQLPEEGLKFMVYLQKENIIDESGMPKERFSAEFPKEGPSILRIQQVVRGDSAAYFCASSPLFQGSVAGTLEQYFGPGTRLTVT.

The gene calls are TRBV12-5 and TRBJ1-1, with TRBD1 as a possible D gene (6 bases). Germline V gene sequence: CDR1 LGHNT, CDR2 FRNRAP. The CDR3 has 15 amino acids. V was shortened by 3 bases and J by 4 bases, with 15 bases between the two germline ends. CDR3 in DNA: TGTGCTAGTGGTTTACCCAGGGGCGGGGGCACTGAAGCTTTCTTT. This codes for CASGLPRGGGTEAFF.

The J gene is TRBJ2-1, the V gene TRBV27; D may be TRBD1 (6 bases). V was cut by 2 bases and J by 7 bases, with 9 bases left in between. The CDR3 spans 13 residues. CDR1 is MNHEY, CDR2 SMNVEV, per germline (reference sequence). This CDR3 is CASSLVGANEQFF. Written as DNA, the CDR3 is TGTGCCAGCAGTTTAGTGGGGGCGAATGAGCAGTTCTTC.

V is TRBV6-1 and J is TRBJ2-1; D might be TRBD1 (6 bases). Germline V gene sequence: CDR1 MNHNS, CDR2 SASEGT. This CDR3 contains 15 residues. V lost 6 bases and J lost 6, with 18 bases in between. The CDR3 loop is CASSAQGLVVNEQFF. The CDR3 coding sequence is TGTGCCAGCAGCGCGCAGGGGTTAGTGGTCAATGAGCAGTTCTTC.

In its sample, this clone was seen a few times. This chain links TRBV12-2 with TRBJ1-2; TRBD1 is the table's D call, not checked against the DNA. TRBV12-2 is assigned pseudogene status. CDR3 length: 20 amino acids. The CDR3 protein is CASRLGPGGTGERANYGYTF. In nucleotides, the CDR3 is TGTGCAAGTCGCCTAGGACCCGGGGGGACAGGAGAAAGGGCTAACTATGGCTACACCTTC.

This clone was counted a single time. The chain links TRBV29-1 to TRBJ2-5; 9 nucleotides align to TRBD1. Germline V CDR1 and CDR2: SQVTM, ANQGSEA. Germline trimming cut 7 bases from V and 4 bases from J; bases unmatched to any gene: 10. The CDR3 spans 14 residues. CDR3 protein: CSGRYRGLRETQYF. In DNA form, the CDR3 reads TGCAGCGGGAGGTACAGGGGGCTGCGAGAGACCCAGTACTTC.

V is TRBV20-1 and J is TRBJ1-4; D is unclear. The CDR3 totals 11 residues. In germline, CDR1 is DFQATT, CDR2 SNEGSKA (reference sequence). Trimming shortened V by 5 bases and J by 4 bases, and 5 bases separated the two germline ends. CDR3 DNA sequence: TGCAGTGCTGCGCTTAATGAAAAACTGTTTTTT. It is translated as CSAALNEKLFF.

This clone was seen only a few times. The CDR3 is CASSLGRSSSGEQYF. The CDR3 nucleotides are TGTGCCAGCAGCTTAGGTCGGAGTAGTTCGGGCGAGCAGTACTTC. The V call is TRBV11-2, the J call TRBJ2-7; D uncertain. The CDR3 totals 15 residues. Trimming cost V 1 base and J 6 bases, with 16 bases left between them. Germline V gives CDR1 SGHAT, CDR2 FQNNGV.

The V gene is TRBV7-8, the J gene TRBJ2-6; weak D call: TRBD1 (7 bases). CDR1 is SGHVS and CDR2 is FQNEAQ in the germline V gene. Trimming took 4 bases from V and 0 from J, leaving 19 bases between them. This CDR3 contains 19 residues. The DNA for the CDR3 is TGTGCCAGCAGCTCCTCACGGAGGGGGCTAAGCTCTGGGGCCAACGTCCTGACTTTC. Translation gives CASSSSRRGLSSGANVLTF.

The CDR3 coding sequence is TGTGCCAGCAGCTTCGGTGCGGGCCACCAAGAGACCCAGTACTTC. Protein sequence: CASSFGAGHQETQYF. The chain joins TRBV11-2 to TRBJ2-5; TRBD2 might be the D (5 bases). Germline V gene data show CDR1 as SGHAT and CDR2 as FQNNGV. This CDR3 region has 15 residues. V was trimmed by 3 bases and J by 0 bases, leaving 11 bases between them.

The gene calls are TRBV6-6 and TRBJ1-6; weak D call: TRBD1 (5 bases). Germline lookup yields CDR1 MNHNY and CDR2 SVGAGI (reference sequence). The CDR3 covers 15 residues. V was pared by 2 bases and J by 8 bases, with 13 bases between. The CDR3 nucleotides read TGTGCCAGCAGTTACGTGGAGGGCAGGGATTCACCCCTCCACTTT. This codes for CASSYVEGRDSPLHF.

V usage is TRBV6-5 and J usage is TRBJ2-7; unclear D gene. Germline-derived CDR1 and CDR2 are MNHEY and SVGAGI. The CDR3 sequence is 15 residues long. Trimming cost V 4 bases and J 1 base, with 14 bases left between them. CDR3 region: CASSSSGSLSYEQYF. The CDR3 DNA reads as TGTGCCAGCAGTTCTTCCGGGTCTTTGTCCTACGAGCAGTACTTC.

This clone came up once. J is TRBJ1-5 and V is TRBV28; TRBD1 is a possible D gene (5 bases). Germline lookup yields CDR1 MDHEN and CDR2 SYDVKM. The ends were cut back, 3 bases at V and 3 bases at J, with 9 bases in the middle. The CDR3 covers 14 residues. In DNA form, the CDR3 reads TGTGCCAGCAGTTTCCAGGGTCCCAATCAGCCCCAGCATTTT. Its protein is CASSFQGPNQPQHF.

The gene calls are TRBV7-9 and TRBJ2-2; D gene uncertain. This CDR3 is 15 amino acids long. The V end was cut by 4 bases, the J end by 0 bases, with 9 bases between. Germline CDR1 reads SEHNR; CDR2 reads FQNEAQ (reference sequence). The CDR3 reads CASSSILANTGELFF. The CDR3 DNA sequence: TGTGCCAGCAGCTCGATTCTAGCGAACACCGGGGAGCTGTTTTTT.

This chain connects TRBV5-6 to TRBJ1-1; 8 nucleotides match TRBD1. The V gene end was trimmed by 3 bases and the J gene end by 5 bases; junction bases not matched to a gene: 6. The CDR3 contains 14 residues. CDR1 is SGHDT and CDR2 is YYEEEE in the germline V gene. This chain's CDR3 is CASSWTGKDTEAFF. CDR3 DNA: TGTGCCAGCAGCTGGACAGGGAAGGATACTGAAGCTTTCTTT.